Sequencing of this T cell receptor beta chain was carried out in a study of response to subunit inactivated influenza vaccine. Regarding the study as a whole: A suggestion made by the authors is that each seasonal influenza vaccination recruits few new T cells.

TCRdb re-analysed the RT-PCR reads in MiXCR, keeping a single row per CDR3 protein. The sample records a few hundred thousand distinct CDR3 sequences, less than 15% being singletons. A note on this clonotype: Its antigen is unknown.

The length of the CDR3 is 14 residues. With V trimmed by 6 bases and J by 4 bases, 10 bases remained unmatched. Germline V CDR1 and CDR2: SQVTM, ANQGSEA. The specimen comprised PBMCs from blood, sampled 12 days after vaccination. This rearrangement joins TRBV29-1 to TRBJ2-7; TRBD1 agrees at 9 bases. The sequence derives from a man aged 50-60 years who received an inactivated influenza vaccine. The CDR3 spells CSVVPGTGNYEQYF. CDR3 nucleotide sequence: TGCAGCGTGGTCCCCGGGACAGGGAATTACGAGCAGTACTTC.